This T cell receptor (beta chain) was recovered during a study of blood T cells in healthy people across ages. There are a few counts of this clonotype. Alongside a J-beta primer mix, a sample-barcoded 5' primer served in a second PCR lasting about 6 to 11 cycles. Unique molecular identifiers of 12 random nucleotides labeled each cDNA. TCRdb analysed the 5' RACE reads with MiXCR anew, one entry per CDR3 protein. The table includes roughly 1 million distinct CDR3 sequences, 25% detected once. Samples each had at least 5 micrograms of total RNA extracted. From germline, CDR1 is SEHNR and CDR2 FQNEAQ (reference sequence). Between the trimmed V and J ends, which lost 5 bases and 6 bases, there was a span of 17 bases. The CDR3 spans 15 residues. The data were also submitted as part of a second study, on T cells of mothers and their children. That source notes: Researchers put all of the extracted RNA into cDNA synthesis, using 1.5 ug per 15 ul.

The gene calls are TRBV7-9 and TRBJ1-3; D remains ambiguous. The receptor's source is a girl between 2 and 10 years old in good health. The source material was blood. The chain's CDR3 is CASSHGQSAENTIYF. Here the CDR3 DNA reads TGTGCCAGCAGCCACGGGCAGTCGGCAGAAAACACCATATATTTT.